This T cell receptor beta chain came from a study of cytomegalovirus exposure and HLA in healthy donors. Whole-study findings and limits: In vitro checks showed that a few CMV-associated chains really do target CMV antigens. The majority of CMV-associated TCR beta chains were reported as apparently HLA-restricted in a later analysis. The listing of about 150 TCR beta chains classed them as cytomegalovirus-associated.

The PCR employed 60 Vbeta primers together with 13 Jbeta primers. Using immunoSEQ multiplex PCR, the repertoire was profiled, and TCRdb retains in-frame clones only, with some absent. The sample includes 85,000 to 100,000 clones, 80% to 90% of them seen just once. On this clone: Antigen specificity is unknown.

The germline V gene encodes CDR1 LNHDA and CDR2 SQIVND (reference sequence). V was trimmed by 4 bases and J by 8 bases, leaving 23 bases between them. The CDR3 totals 17 residues. The specimen sequenced was PBMCs. The TCR comes from a man in his late teens or twenties in good health and CMV-seronegative. This rearrangement joins TRBV19 to TRBJ1-4, with D possibly being TRBD1 (5 bases). The CDR3 loop is CASSRNDDSPGDEKLFF. CDR3 sequence (DNA): TGTGCCAGTAGTAGAAATGACGACAGTCCGGGAGACGAAAAACTGTTTTTT.